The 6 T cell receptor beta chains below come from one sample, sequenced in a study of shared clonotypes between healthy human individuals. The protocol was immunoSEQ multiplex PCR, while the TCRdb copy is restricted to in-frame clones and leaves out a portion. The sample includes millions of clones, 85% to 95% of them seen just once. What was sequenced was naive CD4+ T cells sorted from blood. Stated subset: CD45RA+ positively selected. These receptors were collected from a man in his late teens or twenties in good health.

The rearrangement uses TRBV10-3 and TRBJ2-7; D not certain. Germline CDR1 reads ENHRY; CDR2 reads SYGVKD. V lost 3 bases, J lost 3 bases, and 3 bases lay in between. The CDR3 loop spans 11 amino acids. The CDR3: CAISDHYEQYF. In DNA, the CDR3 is TGTGCCATCAGTGACCACTACGAGCAGTACTTC.

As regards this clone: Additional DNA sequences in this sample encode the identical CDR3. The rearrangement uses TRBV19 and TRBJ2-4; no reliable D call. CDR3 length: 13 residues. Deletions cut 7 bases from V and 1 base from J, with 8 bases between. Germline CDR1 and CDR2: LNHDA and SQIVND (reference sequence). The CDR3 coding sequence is TGTGCCAGTACCCCCGGGGCCAAAAACATTCAGTACTTC. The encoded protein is CASTPGAKNIQYF.

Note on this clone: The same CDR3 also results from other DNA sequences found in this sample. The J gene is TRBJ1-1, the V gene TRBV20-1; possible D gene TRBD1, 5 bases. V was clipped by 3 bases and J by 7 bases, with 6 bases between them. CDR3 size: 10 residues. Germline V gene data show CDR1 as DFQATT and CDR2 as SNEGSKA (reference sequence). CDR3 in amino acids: CSASRDEAFF. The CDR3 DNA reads TGCAGTGCTAGCAGGGATGAAGCTTTCTTT.

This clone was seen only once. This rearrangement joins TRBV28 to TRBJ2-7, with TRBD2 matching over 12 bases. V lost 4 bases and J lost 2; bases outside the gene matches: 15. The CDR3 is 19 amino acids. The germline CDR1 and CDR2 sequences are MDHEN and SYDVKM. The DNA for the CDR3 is TGTGCCAGCAGTTCCCCATACATCGCCACTAGCGGGAGGACCTACGAGCAGTACTTC. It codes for CASSSPYIATSGRTYEQYF.

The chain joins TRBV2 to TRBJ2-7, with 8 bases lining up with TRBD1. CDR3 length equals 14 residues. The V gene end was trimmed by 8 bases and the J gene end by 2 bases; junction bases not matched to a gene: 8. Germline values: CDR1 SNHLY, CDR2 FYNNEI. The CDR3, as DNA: TGTGCCAGCTGGGACCCGGGACAGGCCTACGAGCAGTACTTC. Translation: CASWDPGQAYEQYF.

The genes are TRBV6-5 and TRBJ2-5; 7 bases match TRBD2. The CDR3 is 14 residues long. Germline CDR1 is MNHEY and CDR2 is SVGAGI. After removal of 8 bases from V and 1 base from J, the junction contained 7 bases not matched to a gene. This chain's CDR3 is CASSDSGGQETQYF. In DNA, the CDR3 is TGTGCCAGCTCCGATTCGGGAGGCCAAGAGACCCAGTACTTC.